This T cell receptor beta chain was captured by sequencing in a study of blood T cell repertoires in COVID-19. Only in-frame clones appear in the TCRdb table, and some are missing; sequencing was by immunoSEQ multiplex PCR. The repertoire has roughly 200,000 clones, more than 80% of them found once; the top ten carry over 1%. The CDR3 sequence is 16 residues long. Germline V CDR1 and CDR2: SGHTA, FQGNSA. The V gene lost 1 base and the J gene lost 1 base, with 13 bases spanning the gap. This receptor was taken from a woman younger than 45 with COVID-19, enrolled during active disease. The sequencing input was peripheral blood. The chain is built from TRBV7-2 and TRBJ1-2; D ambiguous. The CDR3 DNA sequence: TGTGCCAGCAGCTTAGGTCAGGATTTGTATAACTATGGCTACACCTTC. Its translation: CASSLGQDLYNYGYTF. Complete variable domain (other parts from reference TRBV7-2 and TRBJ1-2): GAGVSQSPSNKVTEKGKDVELRCDPISGHTALYWYRQSLGQGLEFLIYFQGNSAPDKSGLPSDRFSAERTGGSVSTLTIQRTQQEDSAVYLCASSLGQDLYNYGYTFGSGTRLTVV.